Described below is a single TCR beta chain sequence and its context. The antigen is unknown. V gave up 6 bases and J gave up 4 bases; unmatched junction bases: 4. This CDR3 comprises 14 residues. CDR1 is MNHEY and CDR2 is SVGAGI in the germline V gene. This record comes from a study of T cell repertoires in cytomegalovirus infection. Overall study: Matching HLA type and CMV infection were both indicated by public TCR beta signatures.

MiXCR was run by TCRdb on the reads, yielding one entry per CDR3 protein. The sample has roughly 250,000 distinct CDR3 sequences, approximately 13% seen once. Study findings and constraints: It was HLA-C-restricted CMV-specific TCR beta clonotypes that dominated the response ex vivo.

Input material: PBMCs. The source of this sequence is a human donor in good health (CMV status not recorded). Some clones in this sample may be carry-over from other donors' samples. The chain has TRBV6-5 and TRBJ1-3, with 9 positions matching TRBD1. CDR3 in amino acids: CASRDRGRGNTIYF. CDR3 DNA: TGTGCCAGCAGGGACAGGGGACGAGGAAACACCATATATTTT.